The source of this T cell receptor (beta chain) is a study of blood T cell repertoires in COVID-19 (dated by TCRdb to 2020 to 2021). Some background on the complete study: Samples covering the acute and convalescent phases of COVID-19 were provided by collaborators in the United States, Italy and Spain. The repertoires were released in a freely available public database meant as a resource for research on the immune response to SARS-CoV-2. The material from the prospective study consisted of cDNA or gDNA derived from T cells, B-cell-depleted T cells, or PBMCs. The samples were drawn from two sources: the first 160 participants of the ongoing ImmuneRACE study, and 950 to 1,500 subjects contributed by 6 global collaborators. A de-identified subject ID, COVID-19 status, age in years and sex were almost always included in the sample metadata. Deeply sampled blood TCRbeta repertoires from subjects exposed to, actively infected with, or recovered from COVID-19 were included in the dataset. Where available, HLA class I and class II types were taken from metadata supplied by the sample provider and were not determined by assay-based typing.

As for this clone: Its antigen remains undetermined. No base quality information exists; no much larger clone differs at one position.

Cut back by 5 bases and 7 bases, the V and J ends lie 12 bases apart. CDR1 and CDR2, looked up from the germline V gene, are SGHTA and FQGTGA. From cysteine to phenylalanine, the CDR3 is 12 amino acids long. Only the CDR3 part of the read is kept: 36 bases, read in frame from the first base. TCRbeta CDR3 regions were amplified from genomic DNA using the immunoSEQ Assay, a bias-controlled multiplex PCR. The authors processed their data as follows. Within the assay, amplification of reference gene primers was used to estimate how many nucleated cells each sample contained. Sequence reads were collapsed and filtered to measure the absolute abundance of every unique TCRbeta CDR3 rearrangement. For each sample, productive Simpson clonality was calculated by taking the square root of Simpson's diversity index across productive rearrangements. TCRdb obtained this table from immuneACCESS and retained in-frame rearrangements with V and J assigned. These tables miss some clones; where compared with another copy, unresolved V genes account for less than half of the shortfall, and the remainder is unexplained. For V, J and clone size, that table is used; D and trimming come from the DNA. For this sample there are 100,000 to 150,000 clones; about four fifths appear just once. The biggest ten clones account for approximately 12% of the sample.

Samples from volunteer blood donors who had recovered from COVID-19 were contributed by a second Seattle source. Whole blood was collected in K2EDTA tubes by collaborating institutions according to the institutions' own protocols. Collaborator samples were shipped for TCRbeta analysis as frozen whole blood, isolated PBMCs, or DNA extracted from either sample type. What the authors observed across the whole study: The amount of clinical and demographic metadata varied by source and participant and was provided uncurated.

The V gene is TRBV7-3 and the J gene is TRBJ2-7, and possibly TRBD2, on 5 matching bases. The sample was peripheral blood. The TCR sequence derives from a woman aged 25 to 39 who had recovered from COVID-19. The CDR3 amino acid sequence is: CASSPTSGEQYF. Here is the DNA: TGTGCCAGCAGCCCCACGTCGGGGGAGCAGTACTTC.